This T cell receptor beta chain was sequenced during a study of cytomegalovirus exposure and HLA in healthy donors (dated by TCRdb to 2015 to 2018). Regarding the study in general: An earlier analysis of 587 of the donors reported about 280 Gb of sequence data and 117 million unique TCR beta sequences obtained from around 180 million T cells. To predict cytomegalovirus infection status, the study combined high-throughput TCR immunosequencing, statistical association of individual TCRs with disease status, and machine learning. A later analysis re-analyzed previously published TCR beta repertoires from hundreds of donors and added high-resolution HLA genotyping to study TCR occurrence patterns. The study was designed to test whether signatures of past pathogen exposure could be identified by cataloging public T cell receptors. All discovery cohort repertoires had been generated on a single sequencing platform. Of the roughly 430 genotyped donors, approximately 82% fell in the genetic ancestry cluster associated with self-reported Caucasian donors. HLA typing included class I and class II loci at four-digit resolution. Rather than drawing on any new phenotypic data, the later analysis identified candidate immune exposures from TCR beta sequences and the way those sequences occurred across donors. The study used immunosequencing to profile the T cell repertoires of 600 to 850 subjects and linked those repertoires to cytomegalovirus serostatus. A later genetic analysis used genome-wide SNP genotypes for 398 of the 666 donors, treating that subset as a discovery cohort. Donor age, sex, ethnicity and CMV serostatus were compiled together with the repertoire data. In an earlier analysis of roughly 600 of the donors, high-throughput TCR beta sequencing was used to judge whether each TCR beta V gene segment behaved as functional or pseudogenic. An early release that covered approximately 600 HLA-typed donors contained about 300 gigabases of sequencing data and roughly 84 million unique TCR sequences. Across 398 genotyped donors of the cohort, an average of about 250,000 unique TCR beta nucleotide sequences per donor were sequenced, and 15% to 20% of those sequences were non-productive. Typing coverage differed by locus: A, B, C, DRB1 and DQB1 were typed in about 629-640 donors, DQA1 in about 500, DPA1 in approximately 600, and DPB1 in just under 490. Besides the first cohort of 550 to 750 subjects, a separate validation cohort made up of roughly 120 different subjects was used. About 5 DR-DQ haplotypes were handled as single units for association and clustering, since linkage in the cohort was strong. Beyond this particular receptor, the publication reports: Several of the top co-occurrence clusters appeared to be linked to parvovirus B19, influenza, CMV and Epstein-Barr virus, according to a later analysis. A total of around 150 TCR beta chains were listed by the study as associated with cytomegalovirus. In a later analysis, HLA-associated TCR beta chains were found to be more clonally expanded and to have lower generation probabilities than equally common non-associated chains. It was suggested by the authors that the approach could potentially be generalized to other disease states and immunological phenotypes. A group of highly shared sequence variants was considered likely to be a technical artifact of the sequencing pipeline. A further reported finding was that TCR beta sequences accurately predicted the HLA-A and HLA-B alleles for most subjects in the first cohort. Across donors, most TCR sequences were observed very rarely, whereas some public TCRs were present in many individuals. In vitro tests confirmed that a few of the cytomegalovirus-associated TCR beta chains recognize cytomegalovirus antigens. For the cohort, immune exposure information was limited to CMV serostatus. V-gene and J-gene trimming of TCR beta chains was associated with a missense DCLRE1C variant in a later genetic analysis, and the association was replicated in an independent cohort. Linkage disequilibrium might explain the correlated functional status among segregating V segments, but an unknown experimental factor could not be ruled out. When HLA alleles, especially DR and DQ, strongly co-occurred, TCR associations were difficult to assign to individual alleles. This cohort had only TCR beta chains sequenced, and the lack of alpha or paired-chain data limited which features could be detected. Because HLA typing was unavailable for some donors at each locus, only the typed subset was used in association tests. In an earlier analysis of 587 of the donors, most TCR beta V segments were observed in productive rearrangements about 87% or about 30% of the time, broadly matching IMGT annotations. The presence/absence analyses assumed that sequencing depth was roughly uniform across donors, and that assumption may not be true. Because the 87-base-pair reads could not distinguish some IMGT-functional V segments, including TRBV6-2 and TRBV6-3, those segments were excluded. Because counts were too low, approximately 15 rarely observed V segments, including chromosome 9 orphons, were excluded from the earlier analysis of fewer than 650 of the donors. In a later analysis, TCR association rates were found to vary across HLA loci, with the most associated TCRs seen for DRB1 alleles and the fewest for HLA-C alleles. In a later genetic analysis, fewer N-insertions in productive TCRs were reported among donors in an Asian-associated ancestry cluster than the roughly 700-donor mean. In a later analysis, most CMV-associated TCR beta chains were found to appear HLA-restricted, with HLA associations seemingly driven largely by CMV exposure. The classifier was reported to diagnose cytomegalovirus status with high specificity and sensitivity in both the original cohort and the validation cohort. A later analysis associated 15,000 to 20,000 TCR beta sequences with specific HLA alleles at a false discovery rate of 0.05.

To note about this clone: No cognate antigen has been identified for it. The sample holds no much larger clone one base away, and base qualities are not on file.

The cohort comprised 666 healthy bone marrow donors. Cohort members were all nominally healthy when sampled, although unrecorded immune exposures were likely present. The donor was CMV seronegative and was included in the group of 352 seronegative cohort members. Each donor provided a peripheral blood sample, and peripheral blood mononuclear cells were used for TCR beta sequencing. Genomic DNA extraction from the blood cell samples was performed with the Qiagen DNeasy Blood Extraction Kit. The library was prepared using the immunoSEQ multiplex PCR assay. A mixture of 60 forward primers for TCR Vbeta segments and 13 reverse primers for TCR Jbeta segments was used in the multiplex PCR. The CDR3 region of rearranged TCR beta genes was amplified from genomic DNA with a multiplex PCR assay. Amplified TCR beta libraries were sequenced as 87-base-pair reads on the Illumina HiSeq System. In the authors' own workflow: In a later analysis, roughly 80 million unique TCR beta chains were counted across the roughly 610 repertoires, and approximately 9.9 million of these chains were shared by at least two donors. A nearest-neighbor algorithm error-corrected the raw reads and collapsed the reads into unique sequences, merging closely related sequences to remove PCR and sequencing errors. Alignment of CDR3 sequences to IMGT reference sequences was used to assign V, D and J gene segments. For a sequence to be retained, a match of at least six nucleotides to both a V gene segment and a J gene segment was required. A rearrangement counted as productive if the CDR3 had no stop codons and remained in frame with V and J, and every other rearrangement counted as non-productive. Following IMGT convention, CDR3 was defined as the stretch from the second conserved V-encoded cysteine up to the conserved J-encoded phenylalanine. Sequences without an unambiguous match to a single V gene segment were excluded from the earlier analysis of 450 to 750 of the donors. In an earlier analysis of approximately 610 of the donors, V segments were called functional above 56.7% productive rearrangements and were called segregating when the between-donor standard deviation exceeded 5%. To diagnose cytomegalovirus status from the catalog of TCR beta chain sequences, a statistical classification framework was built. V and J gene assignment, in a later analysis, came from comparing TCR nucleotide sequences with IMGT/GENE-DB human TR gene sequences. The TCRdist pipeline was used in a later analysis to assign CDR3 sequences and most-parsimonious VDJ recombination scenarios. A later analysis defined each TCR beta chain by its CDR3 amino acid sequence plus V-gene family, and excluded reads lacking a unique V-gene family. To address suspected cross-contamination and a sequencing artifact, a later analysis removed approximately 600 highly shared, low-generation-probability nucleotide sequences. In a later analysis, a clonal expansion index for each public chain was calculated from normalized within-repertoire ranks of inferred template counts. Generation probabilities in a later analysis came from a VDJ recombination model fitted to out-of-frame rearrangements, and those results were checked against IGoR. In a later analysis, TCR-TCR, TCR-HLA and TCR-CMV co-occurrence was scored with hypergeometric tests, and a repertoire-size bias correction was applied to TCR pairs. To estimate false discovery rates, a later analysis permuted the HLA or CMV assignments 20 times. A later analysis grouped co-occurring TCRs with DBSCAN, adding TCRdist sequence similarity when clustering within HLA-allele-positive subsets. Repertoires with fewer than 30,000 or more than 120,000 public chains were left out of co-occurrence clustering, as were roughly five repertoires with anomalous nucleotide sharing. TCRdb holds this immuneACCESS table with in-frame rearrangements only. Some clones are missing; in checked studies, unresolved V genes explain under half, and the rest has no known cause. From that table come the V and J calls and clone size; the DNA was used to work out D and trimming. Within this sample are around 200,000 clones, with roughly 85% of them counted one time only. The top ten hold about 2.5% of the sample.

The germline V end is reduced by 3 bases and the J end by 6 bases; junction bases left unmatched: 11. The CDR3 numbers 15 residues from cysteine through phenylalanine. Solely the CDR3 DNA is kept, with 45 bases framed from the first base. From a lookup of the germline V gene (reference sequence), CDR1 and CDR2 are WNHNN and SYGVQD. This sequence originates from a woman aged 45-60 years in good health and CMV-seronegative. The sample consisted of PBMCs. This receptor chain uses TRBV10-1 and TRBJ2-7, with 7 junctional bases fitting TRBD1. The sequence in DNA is TGCGCCAGCAGTGATCCGGGACAGCTGGTCTCCGAGCAGTACTTC. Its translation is CASSDPGQLVSEQYF.